This T cell receptor beta chain was captured in a study of breast tumors, draining lymph nodes, adjacent tissues. Broader study findings: The lymph node origin of tumor T cells was framed as consistent with a hypothesis, not demonstrated.

TCRdb reprocessed the multiplex PCR reads via MiXCR and lists one record per CDR3 protein. The sample lists 200,000 to 300,000 distinct CDR3 sequences, around 31% occurring once. The lymph nodes were axillary draining lymph nodes from breast cancer patients. In its sample, this clonotype was seen many times. The target antigen is unknown. The J segment lost 4 bases and the V segment lost 7 bases, leaving 4 bases of the junction unmatched. CDR1 is SEHNR and CDR2 is FQNEAQ in the germline V gene (reference sequence). The CDR3 consists of 14 residues. Input material: axillary lymph node tissue. The clonotype was recovered from a female donor with breast cancer. Some clones in this sample may be carry-over from other donors' samples. The rearrangement links TRBV7-9 to TRBJ2-4, with 10 positions matching TRBD1. Here the CDR3 DNA reads TGTGCCAGCACCAGGACAGGGGGAAAAAACATTCAGTACTTC. This translates into CASTRTGGKNIQYF.